The 26 T cell receptor beta chains below come from one sample, sequenced in a study of blood T cell repertoires in COVID-19 (dated by TCRdb to 2019 to 2021). The library was made by the immunoSEQ multiplex PCR assay. TCRdb took this table from immuneACCESS and kept in-frame rearrangements with V and J called. Such tables lack part of the clones; where checked against another copy, unresolved V genes explain under half of the gap, and the rest is unexplained. The sample table contains about 670,000 clones; only one count was recorded for around 90% of them. Of the sample, approximately 0.25% is held by the ten largest clones. Sequenced: peripheral blood. These receptors all come from a woman under 30 with acute or convalescent COVID-19.

This chain joins TRBV27 and TRBJ1-5; 8 bases are shared with TRBD1. J was trimmed by 1 base and V by 6 bases; bases with no gene match: 8. The germline V gene encodes CDR1 MNHEY and CDR2 SMNVEV (reference sequence). This CDR3 spans 16 amino acids. The CDR3 loop reads CASSPNYRGSNQPQHF. The CDR3, as DNA: TGTGCCAGCAGCCCAAACTACAGGGGGAGCAATCAGCCCCAGCATTTT.

The chain joins TRBV7-4 to TRBJ1-2; D possibly corresponds to TRBD1 (6 bases). The germline gives CDR1 SGHVT, CDR2 SQSDAQ. The CDR3 is 15 amino acids. The V end was cut by 6 bases, the J end by 8 bases, with 22 bases between. The CDR3 reads CASRFRDTHRWGYTF. The CDR3 nucleotides are TGTGCCAGCAGATTCCGGGACACCCACCGCTGGGGCTACACCTTC.

V gene TRBV13 combines with J gene TRBJ2-7, with 14 bases identical to TRBD2. The J segment lost 2 bases and the V segment lost 4 bases, leaving 13 bases of the junction unmatched. The CDR3 runs 19 residues. Germline CDR1 is PRHDT and CDR2 is FYEKMQ (reference sequence). The CDR3 DNA is TGTGCCAGCAGCTCCGGACTAGCGGGGGGCCTACATAAGCCCTACGAGCAGTACTTC. Protein product: CASSSGLAGGLHKPYEQYF. The full variable domain, in which reference TRBV13 and TRBJ2-7 provide the parts outside the CDR3, is AAGVIQSPRHLIKEKRETATLKCYPIPRHDTVYWYQQGPGQDPQFLISFYEKMQSDKGSIPDRFSAQQFSDYHSELNMSSLELGDSALYFCASSSGLAGGLHKPYEQYFGPGTRLTVT.

This clone was seen just once. The chain has TRBV13 and TRBJ1-1; D may be TRBD1 (6 bases). The CDR3 loop spans 15 amino acids. Trimming took off 5 bases at V and 6 bases at J, with 19 bases between the two ends. CDR1 and CDR2 from the germline V gene are PRHDT and FYEKMQ (reference sequence). CDR3 sequence reads: CASSKGGMGLAEAFF. For the CDR3, the DNA is TGTGCCAGCAGCAAAGGGGGAATGGGGCTAGCTGAAGCTTTCTTT.

CDR3 sequence: CASSADRGPLTLTGELFF. DNA of the CDR3: TGTGCCAGCAGCGCGGACAGGGGACCCCTTACGCTCACCGGGGAGCTGTTTTTT. The chain employs TRBV9 and TRBJ2-2; 9 nucleotides align to TRBD1. Losses at the gene ends were 3 bases for V and 4 bases for J; bases not matched to a gene: 13. The germline CDR1 and CDR2 sequences are SGDLS and YYNGEE. The CDR3 is made up of 18 amino acids. Filled out from reference TRBV9 and TRBJ2-2, the complete variable domain reads DSGVTQTPKHLITATGQRVTLRCSPRSGDLSVYWYQQSLDQGLQFLIQYYNGEERAKGNILERFSAQQFPDLHSELNLSSLELGDSALYFCASSADRGPLTLTGELFFGEGSRLTVL.

The rearrangement links TRBV6-5 to TRBJ2-1; a possible D gene is TRBD1 (6 bases). There are 15 residues in the CDR3. The ends were cut back, 2 bases at V and 3 bases at J, with 11 bases in the middle. Germline loops: CDR1 MNHEY, CDR2 SVGAGI. CDR3 protein: CASSYHRQDYNEQFF. The DNA for the CDR3 is TGTGCCAGCAGTTACCATCGACAGGACTACAATGAGCAGTTCTTC.

This clone has only one observation. V and J are TRBV2 and TRBJ1-6; 8 positions match TRBD1. V dropped 6 bases and J dropped 6; count of bases not matched to a gene: 7. The V gene's germline CDR1 is SNHLY and CDR2 FYNNEI. This CDR3 comprises 15 residues. Written as DNA, the CDR3 is TGTGCCAGCAGATCCGGGACAGGTACTAATTCACCCCTCCACTTT. Its protein product is CASRSGTGTNSPLHF.

Here the CDR3 reads CASSGDSFYGYTF. CDR3 sequence (DNA): TGCGCCAGCAGTGGGGACAGTTTCTATGGCTACACCTTC. This chain joins TRBV10-1 and TRBJ1-2, with 7 bases aligning to TRBD1. Germline assignment: CDR1 WNHNN and CDR2 SYGVQD (reference sequence). Trimming removed 4 bases from V and 4 bases from J; junction bases left unmatched: 3. The CDR3 totals 13 residues.

The chain joins TRBV11-2 to TRBJ2-4; TRBD1 agrees at 8 bases. Germline V CDR1 and CDR2: SGHAT, FQNNGV. The CDR3 sequence is 15 residues long. V lost 4 bases, J lost 3 bases, and 5 bases stayed unmatched. Here the CDR3 reads CASSSTGEVKNIQYF. The CDR3 bases are TGTGCCAGCAGCTCGACAGGGGAGGTCAAAAACATTCAGTACTTC.

V and J are TRBV30 and TRBJ1-3; D is possibly TRBD1 (6 bases). CDR1 and CDR2 from the germline V gene are GTSNPN and SVGIG (reference sequence). The CDR3 is 14 residues long. V lost 5 bases, J lost 1 base, and 12 bases lay in between. The CDR3 nucleotides read TGTGCCTGGGGATTACAGGGATCTGGAAACACCATATATTTT. Translating gives CAWGLQGSGNTIYF.

Remarks on this clone: The same CDR3 can be traced to other DNA sequences in this sample. V is TRBV6-5 and J is TRBJ1-1, with D unresolved. The germline V and J ends were trimmed by 3 bases and 2 bases, with 10 bases remaining between them. The CDR3 sequence is 14 residues long. Per the germline V gene, CDR1 is MNHEY and CDR2 is SVGAGI. The CDR3 bases are TGTGCCAGCAGTTATCAAGGAGGAAACACTGAAGCTTTCTTT. Translated: CASSYQGGNTEAFF.

This rearrangement joins TRBV27 to TRBJ2-7, with 8 bases matching TRBD1. In germline, CDR1 is MNHEY, CDR2 SMNVEV (reference sequence). With V trimmed by 6 bases and J by 3 bases, 10 bases remained unmatched. The CDR3 loop spans 15 amino acids. This chain's CDR3 is CASRRQGRGGYEQYF. The CDR3 coding sequence is TGTGCCAGCAGGCGACAGGGGAGAGGAGGCTACGAGCAGTACTTC.

The V gene is TRBV9, the J gene TRBJ1-2; 10 positions match TRBD1. V lost 3 bases, J lost 6 bases, and 8 bases stayed unmatched. CDR1 SGDLS and CDR2 YYNGEE come from the germline V gene. There are 15 residues in the CDR3. The CDR3 DNA is TGTGCCAGCAGCGCACCGGGACAGGGGAAGGATGGCTACACCTTC. Its translation: CASSAPGQGKDGYTF.

The chain links TRBV24-1 to TRBJ2-4; 10 positions match TRBD1. Germline-derived CDR1 and CDR2 are KGHDR and SFDVKD. The CDR3 has 14 residues. The junction had 3 bases not matched to a gene; V was cut back by 3 bases and J by 8 bases. The CDR3 protein is CATSDRQGADIQYF. The CDR3 nucleotides are TGTGCCACCAGTGATAGACAGGGGGCAGACATTCAGTACTTC.

This clone appeared a single time. The chain employs TRBV27 and TRBJ2-7, with D perhaps TRBD2 (7 bases). The CDR3 has 13 residues. V lost 3 bases, J lost 5 bases, and 11 bases lay in between. Germline loops: CDR1 MNHEY, CDR2 SMNVEV (reference sequence). For the CDR3, the DNA is TGTGCCAGCAGTTTCGGGGGGCAAGACGAGCAGTACTTC. Amino acids: CASSFGGQDEQYF.

This sequence joins TRBV5-1 and TRBJ1-1; possibly TRBD1 for D (6 bases). Germline assignment: CDR1 SGHRS and CDR2 YFSETQ. This CDR3 is 13 amino acids long. V was trimmed by 7 bases and J by 7 bases, leaving 17 bases between them. The chain's CDR3 is CASGQQGRGEAFF. Here the CDR3 DNA reads TGCGCCAGCGGGCAACAGGGTCGAGGTGAAGCTTTCTTT.

This chain uses TRBV29-1 with TRBJ1-2; a possible D gene is TRBD1 (6 bases). Germline V lookup: CDR1 SQVTM, CDR2 ANQGSEA. The V end lost 6 bases, the J end lost 8 bases, and 19 bases lay between the germline ends. The CDR3 runs to 13 residues. The DNA for the CDR3 is TGCAGCGTCGCCCTACTGGGGGGGCAGGGCTACACCTTC. The encoded protein is CSVALLGGQGYTF.

This clone showed up just a few times. This chain links TRBV2 with TRBJ1-4, with 9 bases identical to TRBD1. Germline V lookup: CDR1 SNHLY, CDR2 FYNNEI. The trim removed 6 bases at V and 7 bases at J, leaving 6 bases unmatched. The CDR3 has 14 residues. CDR3 DNA sequence: TGTGCCAGCAGCGTCACAGGGGGCGGTGAAAAACTGTTTTTT. Protein: CASSVTGGGEKLFF.

This clone was found once. This chain links TRBV27 with TRBJ1-2; weak D call: TRBD1 (6 bases). The V gene's germline CDR1 is MNHEY and CDR2 SMNVEV (reference sequence). CDR3 size: 13 residues. Trimming removed 4 bases at V and 4 bases at J, with 10 bases between. Here the CDR3 reads CASSYTGSYGYTF. The CDR3 DNA reads as TGTGCCAGCAGTTACACAGGGAGCTATGGCTACACCTTC.

J is TRBJ1-1 and V is TRBV10-3; TRBD1 aligns across 9 bases. There are 16 residues in the CDR3. From germline, CDR1 is ENHRY and CDR2 SYGVKD. With V trimmed by 0 bases and J by 1 base, 3 bases remained unmatched. The CDR3 region is CAISESMGQGNTEAFF. The DNA for the CDR3 is TGTGCCATCAGTGAGTCGATGGGACAGGGGAACACTGAAGCTTTCTTT.

This chain links TRBV14 with TRBJ2-7; perhaps TRBD2 as D (5 bases). The CDR3 consists of 16 residues. Germline V gene data show CDR1 as SGHDN and CDR2 as FVKESK. The V and J ends lost 1 base and 0 bases respectively, with 13 bases between them. In DNA, the CDR3 is TGTGCCAGCAGCCAAGCCCCCCTAGCCACCTCCTACGAGCAGTACTTC. Residues: CASSQAPLATSYEQYF.

This clone was detected once. The chain recombines TRBV6-2 or TRBV6-3 with TRBJ2-2; 14 nucleotides agree with TRBD2. Germline V gene sequence: CDR1 MNHEY, CDR2 SVGEGT. The CDR3 runs 18 residues. The V and J ends lost 4 bases and 5 bases, in that order; junction bases with no gene match: 9. CDR3 in amino acids: CASSSGLAGGSGTGELFF. For the CDR3, the DNA is TGTGCCAGCAGTTCAGGACTAGCGGGGGGCTCGGGGACCGGGGAGCTGTTTTTT.

The genes are TRBV7-6 and TRBJ2-3; D is possibly TRBD2 (5 bases). CDR1 and CDR2 (germline): SGHVS, FNYEAQ. V lost 3 bases and J 2 bases, leaving 18 bases between the germline ends. The CDR3 has 17 amino acids. The CDR3 is CASSFLAGWRVTDTQYF. The CDR3 DNA reads TGTGCCAGCAGCTTTCTTGCGGGTTGGCGAGTCACAGATACGCAGTATTTT.

V gene TRBV28 combines with J gene TRBJ1-2; unclear D gene. V was shortened by 6 bases and J by 6 bases, with 20 bases between the two germline ends. Germline values: CDR1 MDHEN, CDR2 SYDVKM. The CDR3 runs to 15 residues. The DNA of the CDR3 is TGTGCCAGCAGGGCCGGGGTCGGGGAGGTGGATGGCTACACCTTC. Translation: CASRAGVGEVDGYTF.

This clone has only a few counts. The V and J genes are TRBV27 and TRBJ1-5; 8 bases line up with TRBD1. CDR1 and CDR2 from the germline V gene are MNHEY and SMNVEV (reference sequence). Trimming at V came to 6 bases and at J to 5 bases, leaving 12 bases not matched to a gene. The CDR3 covers 16 residues. The CDR3 loop is CASRGLDRGSDQPQHF. CDR3 bases: TGTGCCAGCAGGGGATTAGACAGGGGCTCGGATCAGCCCCAGCATTTT.

The V and J genes are TRBV4-3 and TRBJ1-2; 7 nucleotides match TRBD1. Trimming cost V 0 bases and J 3 bases; bases outside gene matches: 7. The CDR3 runs 16 residues. Per germline, CDR1 LGHNA and CDR2 YSLEER. The CDR3 reads CASSQDLPGGYYGYTF. CDR3 DNA: TGCGCCAGCAGCCAAGATCTCCCAGGGGGATACTATGGCTACACCTTC.